These 32 T cell receptor beta chains share one sample of origin, sequenced in a study of neurological immune-mediated disorders. TCRdb processed the 5' RACE reads anew with MiXCR; each CDR3 protein has one entry. Among approximately 74,000 distinct CDR3 sequences, about 9.4% were seen once, and the ten largest hold approximately 1.5%. The sequencing input was PBMCs. The receptors stem from a man aged 50-59 years in good health.

This clonotype appeared many times. The V and J genes are TRBV20-1 and TRBJ2-1; D ambiguous. Germline V lookup: CDR1 DFQATT, CDR2 SNEGSKA (reference sequence). The ends were cut back, 3 bases at V and 0 bases at J, with 9 bases in the middle. This CDR3 comprises 14 residues. The CDR3 nucleotides read TGCAGTGCTAGTCCCGGAAGCTCCTACAATGAGCAGTTCTTC. Its translation is CSASPGSSYNEQFF.

This clonotype came up many times. The CDR3 nucleotides read TGTGCCAGCAGCCAGGCCCGAGGCGGTAGCTCCTGGGCAACTAATGAAAAACTGTTTTTT. This codes for CASSQARGGSSWATNEKLFF. The chain links TRBV3-1 to TRBJ1-4; unclear D gene. V lost 3 bases, J lost 0 bases, and 23 bases lay in between. Germline loops: CDR1 LGHDT, CDR2 YNNKEL (reference sequence). CDR3 size: 20 residues. The full variable domain, rest sourced from reference TRBV3-1 and TRBJ1-4, is DTAVSQTPKYLVTQMGNDKSIKCEQNLGHDTMYWYKQDSKKFLKIMFSYNNKELIINETVPNRFSPKSPDKAHLNLHINSLELGDSAVYFCASSQARGGSSWATNEKLFFGSGTQLSVL.

This clonotype was counted a few times. Just one base apart from a much larger clone, this may be a read error. This chain links TRBV5-1 with TRBJ1-1, with D possibly being TRBD1 (6 bases). The germline V gene encodes CDR1 SGHRS and CDR2 YFSETQ. The CDR3 length is 16 residues. CDR3 sequence (DNA): TGCGCCAGCAGCTCCGAGGGGCGTTTGTGGGACACTGACGCTTTCTTT. Protein sequence: CASSSEGRLWDTDAFF.

This clonotype was seen many times. The chain links TRBV30 to TRBJ1-3; no reliable D call. V was clipped by 2 bases and J by 0 bases, with 11 bases between them. This CDR3 is built from 15 residues. Germline loops: CDR1 GTSNPN, CDR2 SVGIG (reference sequence). This CDR3 reads CAWSIPSLSGNTIYF. CDR3 bases: TGTGCCTGGAGTATACCCAGCCTCTCTGGAAACACCATATATTTT.

This clonotype has ten or more counts. It is unclear where the CDR3 begins or ends on the DNA, so no DNA is shown, and the CDR3 is as TCRdb lists it. The chain links TRBV21-1 to TRBJ2-6; the table's D call, TRBD1, has no DNA check behind it. TRBV21-1 is a documented pseudogene. The CDR3 region is 18 residues in length, termini included. CDR3 sequence reads: CASSKVGTGASGANVLTF.

Ten or more counts support this clonotype. The chain recombines TRBV11-2 with TRBJ2-7; D is ambiguous. The CDR3 length is 14 residues. Deletions cut 5 bases from V and 5 bases from J, with 16 bases between. Looked up from germline, CDR1 is SGHAT and CDR2 is FQNNGV. In DNA form, the CDR3 reads TGTGCCAGCAGCAAGGATGGGTGGGCCGACGAGCAGTACTTC. Its translation is CASSKDGWADEQYF.

The table lists this clonotype with a few counts. V gene TRBV7-9 combines with J gene TRBJ2-7; 9 nucleotides match TRBD1. The trim removed 5 bases at V and 6 bases at J, leaving 2 bases unmatched. Per germline, CDR1 SEHNR and CDR2 FQNEAQ (reference sequence). The CDR3 is made up of 12 amino acids. CDR3 sequence: CASSRQGVEQYF. CDR3 nucleotide sequence: TGTGCCAGCAGCCGACAGGGGGTCGAGCAGTACTTC.

This clonotype was counted ten times or more. This chain links TRBV29-1 with TRBJ2-1, with TRBD1 identical over 7 bases. The CDR3 length is 15 residues. Germline trimming cut 5 bases from V and 9 bases from J; bases unmatched to any gene: 16. Germline values: CDR1 SQVTM, CDR2 ANQGSEA. The CDR3 DNA follows: TGCAGCGTTCGGGACAGCTCGAATCTGGCAGCTGAGCAGTTCTTC. It encodes CSVRDSSNLAAEQFF.

Ten or more counts support this clonotype. The chain couples TRBV10-3 to TRBJ1-1, with TRBD1 as a possible D gene (5 bases). Germline loops: CDR1 ENHRY, CDR2 SYGVKD. Trimming removed 6 bases at V and 4 bases at J, with 15 bases between. The CDR3 covers 14 residues. The CDR3 spells CAIRKGRESTEAFF. CDR3 bases: TGTGCCATCAGGAAGGGCAGGGAAAGCACTGAAGCTTTCTTT.

This clonotype was counted at least ten times. J is TRBJ2-6 and V is TRBV5-1; D possibly matches TRBD1 or TRBD2 (5 bases each). The germline V gene encodes CDR1 SGHRS and CDR2 YFSETQ. The V end was cut by 4 bases, the J end by 0 bases, with 23 bases between. The CDR3 is 20 residues long. In nucleotides, the CDR3 is TGCGCCAGCAGCCTACCCCCCGGGACCTCCGTAAGCTCTGGGGCCAACGTCCTGACTTTC. Protein product: CASSLPPGTSVSSGANVLTF.

This clonotype was found many times. The V call is TRBV28, the J call TRBJ2-7; D is unclear. Germline CDR1 MDHEN, CDR2 SYDVKM. Between the trimmed V and J ends, which lost 6 bases and 0 bases, there was a span of 18 bases. The CDR3 extends over 16 amino acids. The CDR3 nucleotides read TGTGCCAGCAGCAATTCTGGACGGACCAGCTCCTACGAGCAGTACTTC. Residues: CASSNSGRTSSYEQYF.

This clonotype was counted ten times or more. The CDR3 DNA reads TGTGCCAGCAGTCCCGATGGACAGGACACTGAAGCTTTCTTT. Encoded protein: CASSPDGQDTEAFF. J is TRBJ1-1 and V is TRBV12-3 or TRBV12-4; 7 nucleotides match TRBD1. This CDR3 is 14 amino acids long. J was trimmed by 3 bases and V by 5 bases; bases with no gene match: 6.

This clonotype was seen repeatedly, ten times or more. The CDR3 protein is CASSLTARSISSTDTQYF. In DNA, the CDR3 is TGTGCCAGCAGCTTGACGGCTCGAAGCATATCTAGCACAGATACGCAGTATTTT. J is TRBJ2-3 and V is TRBV5-6; no clear D. Deletions cut 1 base from V and 0 bases from J, with 18 bases between. The CDR3 length is 18 residues. CDR1 and CDR2 from the germline V gene are SGHDT and YYEEEE. The whole variable domain, remainder taken from reference TRBV5-6 and TRBJ2-3, is DAGVTQSPTHLIKTRGQQVTLRCSPKSGHDTVSWYQQALGQGPQFIFQYYEEEERQRGNFPDRFSGHQFPNYSSELNVNALLLGDSALYLCASSLTARSISSTDTQYFGPGTRLTVL.

J is TRBJ1-1 and V is TRBV20-1; a weak D match, TRBD1 (5 bases). CDR3 length equals 14 residues. CDR1 and CDR2 from the germline V gene are DFQATT and SNEGSKA (reference sequence). Trimming stripped 7 bases from V and 7 bases from J, with 22 bases between. CDR3 loop: CSVSPARSGGEAFF. The CDR3 DNA is TGCAGTGTCAGTCCGGCCAGAAGCGGGGGTGAAGCTTTCTTT.

This clonotype was counted ten times or more. The chain carries TRBV7-2 and TRBJ2-3, with 11 bases identical to TRBD1. Trimming at V came to 5 bases and at J to 4 bases, leaving 8 bases not matched to a gene. The CDR3 runs 16 residues. Germline-derived CDR1 and CDR2 are SGHTA and FQGNSA. The CDR3 is CASSTRTGGAADTQYF. In DNA form, the CDR3 reads TGTGCCAGCAGCACTCGGACAGGGGGCGCGGCAGATACGCAGTATTTT.

The sample holds many counts of this clonotype. This chain joins TRBV14 and TRBJ1-2; no clear D gene. CDR1 and CDR2 (germline): SGHDN, FVKESK. The V end lost 1 base, the J end lost 6 bases, and 9 bases lay between the germline ends. The CDR3 loop spans 13 amino acids. The CDR3 sequence: CASSQVDGDGYTF. Here the CDR3 DNA reads TGTGCCAGCAGCCAAGTGGACGGAGATGGCTACACCTTC.

This clonotype was detected many times. The chain employs TRBV7-2 and TRBJ2-3, with 7 bases lining up with TRBD1. Germline-derived CDR1 and CDR2 are SGHTA and FQGNSA. CDR3 length: 15 residues. V shed 4 bases, J shed 5 bases, and the junction held 9 bases outside the gene matches. CDR3 bases: TGTGCCAGCAGCTCAACCGTAAGGGGGCGAGATACGCAGTATTTT. Its protein is CASSSTVRGRDTQYF.

Many counts were recorded for this clonotype. The chain has TRBV9 and TRBJ2-7, with D uncertain. V was trimmed by 0 bases and J by 0 bases, leaving 10 bases between them. CDR1 is SGDLS, CDR2 YYNGEE, per germline. This CDR3 has 15 residues. The CDR3 DNA follows: TGTGCCAGCAGCGTAGGGGCAGGTTACTCCTACGAGCAGTACTTC. It codes for CASSVGAGYSYEQYF.

Note on this clonotype: A read error is possible here, since a much larger clone lies one base away. The rearrangement links TRBV7-2 to TRBJ2-5, with D hard to call. CDR1 is SGHTA and CDR2 is FQGNSA in the germline V gene. This CDR3 region has 11 residues. CDR3 amino acids: CASSTYETQCF. The CDR3 DNA reads TGTGCCAGCAGCACGTATGAGACCCAGTGCTTC.

At least ten counts were recorded for this clonotype. V gene TRBV5-1 combines with J gene TRBJ2-1; tentative D call: TRBD1 (5 bases). CDR1 and CDR2 (germline): SGHRS, YFSETQ. CDR3 length: 17 residues. V lost 0 bases, J lost 4 bases, and 17 bases lay in between. This chain's CDR3 is CASSLALKTGDYNEQFF. In DNA form, the CDR3 reads TGCGCCAGCAGCTTGGCCTTAAAAACAGGCGATTACAATGAGCAGTTCTTC.

This clonotype was counted ten times or more. V gene TRBV11-2 combines with J gene TRBJ2-5; possible D gene TRBD1, 6 bases. The CDR3 spans 13 residues. The V gene's germline CDR1 is SGHAT and CDR2 FQNNGV. V was cut by 7 bases and J by 4 bases, with 13 bases left in between. In DNA, the CDR3 is TGTGCCAGCAACCCGGACAGAGGAGAGACCCAGTACTTC. Amino acids: CASNPDRGETQYF.

In this sample, this clonotype turned up many times. The V gene is TRBV19, the J gene TRBJ1-4; possibly TRBD1 for D (6 bases). The germline CDR1 and CDR2 sequences are LNHDA and SQIVND (reference sequence). Between the trimmed V and J ends, which lost 3 bases and 2 bases, there was a span of 7 bases. The CDR3 contains 14 residues. CDR3 coding DNA: TGTGCCAGTAGTATCACAGGGACTAATGAAAAACTGTTTTTT. This gives the protein CASSITGTNEKLFF.

Many counts were recorded for this clonotype. The chain has TRBV19 and TRBJ2-4; a weak D match, TRBD2 (5 bases). Germline CDR1 and CDR2: LNHDA and SQIVND (reference sequence). The CDR3 runs 14 residues. Trimming left V 3 bases short and J 5 bases short, with 11 bases between. DNA of the CDR3: TGTGCCAGTAGTATTGGAGGTCCCGAAAACATTCAGTACTTC. Amino acids: CASSIGGPENIQYF.

This clonotype was detected many times. The chain carries TRBV4-2 and TRBJ2-3, with 9 bases that match TRBD2. V shed 0 bases and J 2 bases; nucleotides not matched to a gene: 6. CDR1 is LGHNA and CDR2 is YNFKEQ in the germline V gene. The CDR3 covers 17 residues. CDR3 coding DNA: TGTGCCAGCAGCCAAGATGGCGCGGGAGGGCCCACAGATACGCAGTATTTT. This encodes CASSQDGAGGPTDTQYF.

The V call is TRBV20-1, the J call TRBJ1-6, with TRBD1 identical over 12 bases. The CDR3 runs to 16 residues. Trimming at V came to 1 base and at J to 8 bases, leaving 6 bases not matched to a gene. CDR1 DFQATT and CDR2 SNEGSKA come from the germline V gene (reference sequence). The CDR3 spells CSARAGTGGSYSPLHF. CDR3 coding DNA: TGCAGTGCTAGAGCGGGGACAGGGGGCTCGTATTCACCCCTCCACTTT.

This clonotype was recorded at least ten times. This sequence joins TRBV5-1 and TRBJ2-2; no firm D call. The germline V gene has CDR1 SGHRS and CDR2 YFSETQ. The CDR3 has 15 residues. V gave up 2 bases and J gave up 5 bases, with 13 bases separating them. The CDR3 protein is CASSFSEPFTGELFF. Written as DNA, the CDR3 is TGCGCCAGCAGCTTCTCAGAACCTTTTACCGGGGAGCTGTTTTTT.

In its sample, this clonotype was seen many times. This chain connects TRBV25-1 to TRBJ2-5; 11 positions match TRBD1. V shed 3 bases and J 2 bases; nucleotides not matched to a gene: 11. The CDR3 runs to 18 residues. Looked up from germline, CDR1 is MGHDK and CDR2 is SYGVNS. CDR3 amino acids: CASSDGQGATPKQETQYF. In nucleotides, the CDR3 is TGTGCCAGCAGTGATGGACAGGGGGCAACGCCCAAACAAGAGACCCAGTACTTC.

This clonotype appeared many times. The J gene is TRBJ1-1, the V gene TRBV5-6; D gene ambiguous. V was shortened by 4 bases and J by 1 base, with 8 bases between the two germline ends. The germline V gene has CDR1 SGHDT and CDR2 YYEEEE. This CDR3 contains 13 residues. The CDR3 bases are TGTGCCAGCAGCCCGGTGGGGAACACTGAAGCTTTCTTT. Its translation: CASSPVGNTEAFF.

This clonotype has at least ten counts. The V and J genes are TRBV30 and TRBJ2-5, with D perhaps TRBD2 (6 bases). This CDR3 is built from 14 residues. The germline gives CDR1 GTSNPN, CDR2 SVGIG (reference sequence). Trimming left V 3 bases short and J 2 bases short, with 13 bases between. This chain's CDR3 is CAWSAERVQETQYF. The CDR3 coding sequence is TGTGCCTGGAGCGCCGAGCGGGTACAAGAGACCCAGTACTTC.

The gene calls are TRBV25-1 and TRBJ2-1; 8 nucleotides match TRBD2. Germline CDR1 is MGHDK and CDR2 is SYGVNS. With V trimmed by 2 bases and J by 9 bases, 9 bases remained unmatched. The CDR3 is 15 residues long. The DNA of the CDR3 is TGTGCCAGCAGTGAAGCCCCAGCGGGAGTGGTTGAGCAGTTCTTC. Translating gives CASSEAPAGVVEQFF.

This clonotype was seen repeatedly, ten times or more. The V and J genes are TRBV7-2 and TRBJ1-1; D is possibly TRBD1 (5 bases). Germline loops: CDR1 SGHTA, CDR2 FQGNSA. CDR3 length equals 14 residues. V was cut by 5 bases and J by 4 bases, with 14 bases left in between. The CDR3 here is CASSQGRLFTEAFF. The CDR3 region has the DNA TGTGCCAGCAGCCAGGGAAGGTTATTCACTGAAGCTTTCTTT. The whole variable domain, filled in from reference TRBV7-2 and TRBJ1-1, reads GAGVSQSPSNKVTEKGKDVELRCDPISGHTALYWYRQSLGQGLEFLIYFQGNSAPDKSGLPSDRFSAERTGGSVSTLTIQRTQQEDSAVYLCASSQGRLFTEAFFGQGTRLTVV.

The chain has TRBV7-9 and TRBJ2-5, with 11 bases aligning to TRBD1. The V gene's germline CDR1 is SEHNR and CDR2 FQNEAQ (reference sequence). Losses at the gene ends were 3 bases for V and 6 bases for J; bases not matched to a gene: 9. The CDR3 consists of 16 residues. The CDR3 region has the DNA TGTGCCAGCAGCTTCTCCGGGACAGGGGGATCGCAGACCCAGTACTTC. It encodes CASSFSGTGGSQTQYF.